This T cell receptor (beta chain) was sequenced during a study of CXCR3-negative and CXCR3-positive naive CD8 T cells. The overall study: About 140 million TRB reads were obtained overall (about 1.5 +/- 0.3 million per library). Overall study results and limits: Similarly elevated diversity marked both naive subsets, with memory CD8+ cells showing far lower diversity. Naive CXCR3-negative cells resembled naive CXCR3-positive cells in TRBV-TRBJ usage; memory cells differed.

At approximately 300,000 cells each, triplicate sorts were carried out for each CD8+ T cell subset. TRB cDNA was prepared as libraries by UMI-labeled 5' RACE. One entry per CDR3 protein, without DNA, is what TCRdb gives after re-calling the 5' RACE reads. The listing records tens of thousands of distinct CDR3 sequences. With respect to this clonotype: Its target is not known.

The source of this sequence is a human donor in good health. Some clones in this sample may be carry-over from other donors' samples. The material sequenced was memory CD8+ T cells from blood.

CDR3 sequence reads: CASSADLDRETQYF. The gene calls are TRBV28 and TRBJ2-5; TCRdb gives TRBD2 as the D gene, but with no DNA this cannot be confirmed. The CDR3 runs to 14 residues. Germline V lookup: CDR1 MDHEN, CDR2 SYDVKM.